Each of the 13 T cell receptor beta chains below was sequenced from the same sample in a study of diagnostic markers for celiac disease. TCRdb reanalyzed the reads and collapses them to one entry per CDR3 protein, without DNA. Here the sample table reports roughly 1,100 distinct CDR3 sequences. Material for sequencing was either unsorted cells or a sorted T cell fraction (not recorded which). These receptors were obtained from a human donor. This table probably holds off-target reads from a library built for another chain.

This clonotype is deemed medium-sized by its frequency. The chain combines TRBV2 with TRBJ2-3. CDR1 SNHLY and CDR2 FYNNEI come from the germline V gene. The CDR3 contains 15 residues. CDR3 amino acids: CASSETGPSTDTQYF.

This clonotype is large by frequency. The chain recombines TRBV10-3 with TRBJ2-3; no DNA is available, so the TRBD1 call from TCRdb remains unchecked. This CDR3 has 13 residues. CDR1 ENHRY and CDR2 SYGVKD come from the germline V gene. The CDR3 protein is CAIGEQGTDTQYF.

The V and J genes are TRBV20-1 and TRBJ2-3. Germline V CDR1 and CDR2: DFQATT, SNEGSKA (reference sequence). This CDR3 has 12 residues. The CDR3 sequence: CSASGFTDTQYF.

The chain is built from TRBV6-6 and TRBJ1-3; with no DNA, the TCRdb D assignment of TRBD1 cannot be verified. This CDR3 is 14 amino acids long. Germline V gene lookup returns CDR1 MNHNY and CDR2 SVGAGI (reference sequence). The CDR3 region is CASIRAITGNTIYF.

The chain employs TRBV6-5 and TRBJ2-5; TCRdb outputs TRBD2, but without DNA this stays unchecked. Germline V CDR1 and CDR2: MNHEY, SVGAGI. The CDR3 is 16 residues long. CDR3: CATGLAGTPIQETQYF.

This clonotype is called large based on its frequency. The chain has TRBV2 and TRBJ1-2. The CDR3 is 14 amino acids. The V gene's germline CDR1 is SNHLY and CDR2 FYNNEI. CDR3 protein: CASSEAIANYGYTF.

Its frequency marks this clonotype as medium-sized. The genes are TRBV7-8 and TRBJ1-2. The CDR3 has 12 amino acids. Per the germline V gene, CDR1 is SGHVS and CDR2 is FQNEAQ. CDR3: CASSFSAYGYTF.

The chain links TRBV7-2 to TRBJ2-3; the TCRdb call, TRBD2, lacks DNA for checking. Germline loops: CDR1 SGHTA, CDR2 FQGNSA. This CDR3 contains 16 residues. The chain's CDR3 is CASSSSSGTGTDTQYF.

The chain's CDR3 is CASSLFFRTPQETQYF. V gene TRBV27 combines with J gene TRBJ2-5; TCRdb proposes TRBD2, but this gene call is untestable without DNA. The CDR3 loop spans 16 amino acids. Germline CDR1 reads MNHEY; CDR2 reads SMNVEV (reference sequence).

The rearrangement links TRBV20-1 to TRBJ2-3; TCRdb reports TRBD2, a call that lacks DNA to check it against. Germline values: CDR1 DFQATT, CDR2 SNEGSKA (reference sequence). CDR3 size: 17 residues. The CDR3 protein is CSARWVVGSAVTDTQYF.

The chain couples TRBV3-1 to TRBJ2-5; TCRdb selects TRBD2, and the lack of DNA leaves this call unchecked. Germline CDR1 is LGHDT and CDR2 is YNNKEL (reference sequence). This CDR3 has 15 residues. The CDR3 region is CASSTRLAGGETQYF.

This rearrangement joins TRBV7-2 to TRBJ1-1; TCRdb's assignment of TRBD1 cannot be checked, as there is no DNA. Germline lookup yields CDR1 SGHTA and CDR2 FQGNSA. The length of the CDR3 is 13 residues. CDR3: CASSFDRETEAFF.

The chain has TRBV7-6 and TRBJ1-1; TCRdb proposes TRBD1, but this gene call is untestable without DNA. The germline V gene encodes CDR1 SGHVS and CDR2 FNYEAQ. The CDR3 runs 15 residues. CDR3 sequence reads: CASSLVQGTNTEAFF.